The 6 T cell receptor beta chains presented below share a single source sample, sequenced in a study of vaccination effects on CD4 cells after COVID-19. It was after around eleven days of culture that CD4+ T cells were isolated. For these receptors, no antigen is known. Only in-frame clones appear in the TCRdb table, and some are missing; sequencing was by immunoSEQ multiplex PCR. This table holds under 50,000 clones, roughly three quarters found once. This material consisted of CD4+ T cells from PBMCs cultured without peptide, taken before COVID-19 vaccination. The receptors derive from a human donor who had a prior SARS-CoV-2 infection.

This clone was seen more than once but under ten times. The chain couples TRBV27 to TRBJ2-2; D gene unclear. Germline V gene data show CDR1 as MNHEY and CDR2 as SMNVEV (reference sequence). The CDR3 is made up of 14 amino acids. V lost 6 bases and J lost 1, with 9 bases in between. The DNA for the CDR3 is TGTGCCAGCAGAGTAGGGCGGAACACCGGGGAGCTGTTTTTT. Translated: CASRVGRNTGELFF.

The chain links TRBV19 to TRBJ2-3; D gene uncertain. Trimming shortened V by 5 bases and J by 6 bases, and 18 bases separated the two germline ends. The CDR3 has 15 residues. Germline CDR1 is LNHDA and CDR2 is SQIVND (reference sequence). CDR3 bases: TGTGCCAGTAGTTACCTTCTGATGGGGTGGGATACGCAGTATTTT. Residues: CASSYLLMGWDTQYF.

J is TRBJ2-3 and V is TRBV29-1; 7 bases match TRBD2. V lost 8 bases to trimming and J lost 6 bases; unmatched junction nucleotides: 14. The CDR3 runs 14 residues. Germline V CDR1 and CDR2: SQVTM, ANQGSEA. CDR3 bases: TGCAGCACGTGTCAGGCGGGAGACTTTGATACGCAGTATTTT. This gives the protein CSTCQAGDFDTQYF.

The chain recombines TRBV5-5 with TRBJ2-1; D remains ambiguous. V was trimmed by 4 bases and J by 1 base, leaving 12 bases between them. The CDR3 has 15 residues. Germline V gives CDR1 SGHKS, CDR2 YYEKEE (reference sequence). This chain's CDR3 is CASSAFGRSYNEQFF. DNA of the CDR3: TGTGCCAGCAGCGCCTTTGGGCGGTCCTACAATGAGCAGTTCTTC.

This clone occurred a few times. CDR3 in DNA: TGTGCCAGCAAGGGTGGCAGGGGGGTAGGTCAGCCCCAGCATTTT. Its translation is CASKGGRGVGQPQHF. The J gene is TRBJ1-5, the V gene TRBV2; 7 positions agree with TRBD1. The germline V gene has CDR1 SNHLY and CDR2 FYNNEI. The CDR3 spans 15 residues. V shed 7 bases, J shed 6 bases, and the junction held 12 bases outside the gene matches.

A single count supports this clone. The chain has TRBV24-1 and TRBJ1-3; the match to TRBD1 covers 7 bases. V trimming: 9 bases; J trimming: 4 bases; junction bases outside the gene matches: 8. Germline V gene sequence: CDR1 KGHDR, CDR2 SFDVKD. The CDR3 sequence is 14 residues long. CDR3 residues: CATGRGQEGNTIYF. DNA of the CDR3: TGTGCCACCGGTAGGGGGCAAGAGGGAAACACCATATATTTT.